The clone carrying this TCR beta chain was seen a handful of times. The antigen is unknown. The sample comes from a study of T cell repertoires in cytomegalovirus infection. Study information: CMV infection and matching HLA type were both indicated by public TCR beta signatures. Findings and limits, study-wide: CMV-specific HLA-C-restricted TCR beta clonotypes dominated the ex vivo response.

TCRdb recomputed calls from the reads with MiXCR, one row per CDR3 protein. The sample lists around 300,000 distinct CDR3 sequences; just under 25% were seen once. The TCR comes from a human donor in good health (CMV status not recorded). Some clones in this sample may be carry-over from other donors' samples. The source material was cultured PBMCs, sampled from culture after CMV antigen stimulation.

The CDR3 loop is CASSLVQEFF. CDR3 nucleotide sequence: TGTGCCAGCAGCTTAGTCCAGGAGTTCTTC. The chain carries TRBV7-9 and TRBJ2-1; D is unresolved. V lost 1 base, J lost 14 bases, and 6 bases lay in between. Germline lookup yields CDR1 SEHNR and CDR2 FQNEAQ (reference sequence). This CDR3 spans 10 amino acids.